This passage covers 2 T cell receptor beta chains from one sample sequenced in a study of shared clonotypes between healthy human individuals. The assay was immunoSEQ multiplex PCR, and TCRdb's table has in-frame clones only and misses some. The repertoire has some 500,000 clones, 96% of them found once; the top ten carry approximately 0.06%. Sequenced input: naive CD4+ T cells sorted from blood. Indicated subset: CD45RA+ positively selected. These receptors originate from a woman in her twenties or thirties in good health.

The chain recombines TRBV2 with TRBJ1-4; D unclear. The CDR3 is 13 amino acids. The ends were cut back, 2 bases at V and 6 bases at J, with 7 bases in the middle. Germline V CDR1 and CDR2: SNHLY, FYNNEI. CDR3 amino acids: CASSEWADEKLFF. In nucleotides, the CDR3 is TGTGCCAGCAGTGAATGGGCGGATGAAAAACTGTTTTTT.

The rearrangement uses TRBV10-3 and TRBJ2-3; possible D gene TRBD2, 5 bases. Germline values: CDR1 ENHRY, CDR2 SYGVKD. The CDR3 runs 18 residues. Between the trimmed V and J ends, which lost 6 bases and 4 bases, there was a span of 26 bases. The CDR3 reads CAIRTDGGSPGSPDTQYF. CDR3 DNA: TGTGCCATCAGAACTGACGGAGGTTCCCCTGGTAGTCCAGATACGCAGTATTTT.